Listed here are 22 T cell receptor beta chains from one sample, sequenced in a study of T cells in women clearing cervical HPV infection. Sequencing used immunoSEQ multiplex PCR; TCRdb keeps in-frame clones, though not all of them. The table lists over 30,000 clones. The sample taken for sequencing was blood buffy coat. Receptors originate from a woman aged 18 to 75 with a cervical HPV16 infection that either progressed to CIN3+ or cleared (not recorded which).

Incomplete CDR3 DNA: TGTGCCAGCAGCGCAAACCCAGAGGGTGGAAACACC. It encodes CASSANPEGGNT. From start to end, the CDR3 is CASSANPEGGNTIYF. The chain joins TRBV7-6 to TRBJ1-3; D is undetermined. The read ends 3 residues before the CDR3 terminus; that terminus is restored from the germline J gene. CDR3 size: 15 residues. Germline CDR1 SGHVS, CDR2 FNYEAQ. V was shortened by 5 bases and J by 3 bases, with 14 bases between the two germline ends.

About this clone itself: Read sequence stops 3 residues before the CDR3 end, and the germline J gene provides the missing end. V is TRBV30 and J is TRBJ1-1; D gene uncertain. The ends were cut back, 0 bases at V and 0 bases at J, with 5 bases in the middle. There are 13 residues in the CDR3. Germline CDR1 GTSNPN, CDR2 SVGIG (reference sequence). The CDR3 sequence is CAWSVQVNTEAFF. The covered CDR3 bases are TGTGCCTGGAGTGTACAAGTGAACACTGAA.

Worth noting for this clone: The DNA ends 3 residues before the CDR3 does, and the rest of the CDR3 is filled in from the germline J gene. The chain has TRBV5-1 and TRBJ2-2; 8 nucleotides align to TRBD1. V lost 5 bases and J lost 5; bases outside the gene matches: 5. Germline loops: CDR1 SGHRS, CDR2 YFSETQ. The CDR3 loop spans 14 amino acids. The CDR3 region is CASRTGERTGELFF. CDR3 DNA (partial): TGCGCCAGCAGGACAGGGGAAAGGACCGGGGAG.

For this clone: The read halts 3 residues ahead of the CDR3 end, with the missing end drawn from the germline J gene. The V gene is TRBV7-9, the J gene TRBJ2-1; TRBD1 might be the D (6 bases). V lost 3 bases and J 5 bases, leaving 11 bases between the germline ends. Germline-derived CDR1 and CDR2 are SEHNR and FQNEAQ (reference sequence). The CDR3 is 14 residues long. Here the CDR3 reads CASSFRDRNNEQFF. Partial CDR3 DNA: TGTGCCAGCAGCTTCCGTGACAGGAACAATGAG.

Comments on this clone: Read sequence stops 3 residues before the CDR3 end, and the germline J gene provides the missing end. This chain connects TRBV14 to TRBJ2-5; 7 bases map to TRBD1. The germline gives CDR1 SGHDN, CDR2 FVKESK. V trimming: 0 bases; J trimming: 3 bases; junction bases outside the gene matches: 4. The CDR3 loop spans 15 amino acids. CDR3: CASSQDRQGKETQYF. The sequenced CDR3 bases are TGTGCCAGCAGCCAAGATCGACAGGGAAAAGAGACC.

Concerning this clone: The read ends 3 residues early relative to the CDR3; the germline J gene fills the gap. This rearrangement joins TRBV20-1 to TRBJ1-4, with D maybe TRBD1 (6 bases). V gave up 6 bases and J gave up 1 base, with 9 bases separating them. The V gene's germline CDR1 is DFQATT and CDR2 SNEGSKA (reference sequence). CDR3 length: 13 residues. This chain's CDR3 is CSADRLTNEKLFF. The DNA read from the CDR3 is TGCAGTGCGGACAGATTAACTAATGAAAAA.

As regards this clone: The read terminates 3 residues ahead of where the CDR3 ends, so the germline J gene completes it. The rearrangement links TRBV15 to TRBJ2-1; 10 nucleotides agree with TRBD1. The germline gives CDR1 LNHNV, CDR2 YYDKDF (reference sequence). V lost 1 base, J lost 6 bases, and 12 bases stayed unmatched. The CDR3 runs to 18 residues. The part of the CDR3 DNA that was read is TGTGCCACCAGCAGAGGCTCCCTCCGGGACAGGGGCCTCAATGAG. Amino acid sequence: CATSRGSLRDRGLNE. Given in full, the CDR3 is CATSRGSLRDRGLNEQFF.

Concerning this clone: The read falls 3 residues short of the CDR3 end, and the missing part is taken from the germline J gene. The chain recombines TRBV4-1 with TRBJ2-5; D call uncertain. This CDR3 has 14 residues. V lost 1 base, J lost 1 base, and 7 bases lay in between. Germline V CDR1 and CDR2: MGHRA, YSYEKL. CDR3 region: CASSQGGIQETQYF. CDR3 DNA, as far as it was read: TGCGCCAGCAGCCAAGGCGGTATCCAAGAGACC.

About this clone itself: Sequencing ends 3 residues short of the CDR3 end; the germline J gene provides the rest. V usage is TRBV19 and J usage is TRBJ2-3; 10 bases match TRBD1. J was trimmed by 1 base and V by 5 bases; bases with no gene match: 3. This CDR3 contains 15 residues. CDR1 is LNHDA, CDR2 SQIVND, per germline (reference sequence). The sequenced part of the CDR3 DNA is TGTGCCAGTAGTGTGACAGGGGGCGGCACAGATACG. It yields the protein CASSVTGGGTDT. In full, the CDR3 reads CASSVTGGGTDTQYF.

With respect to this clone: The sequenced fragment ends 3 residues before the CDR3 boundary, so the rest is inferred from the germline J gene. This chain joins TRBV27 and TRBJ2-4, with 10 bases identical to TRBD1. J gave up 0 bases and V 10 bases, and 15 bases lay outside the gene matches. This CDR3 is 18 amino acids long. Germline CDR1 and CDR2: MNHEY and SMNVEV (reference sequence). The CDR3 is CAKHPGTGVTLAKNIQYF. The CDR3 bases that were read are TGTGCCAAACACCCCGGGACAGGGGTAACACTAGCCAAAAACATT.

With respect to this clone: With the read ending 3 residues before the CDR3 end, the germline J gene is used to fill in that end. The gene calls are TRBV20-1 and TRBJ1-1; D not certain. V gave up 5 bases and J gave up 6 bases, with 16 bases separating them. This CDR3 comprises 13 residues. The V gene's germline CDR1 is DFQATT and CDR2 SNEGSKA (reference sequence). CDR3 protein: CSAEKGLEAEAFF. Partial CDR3 DNA: TGCAGTGCTGAAAAGGGTCTTGAGGCTGAA.

As concerns this clone: The DNA ends 3 residues before the CDR3 does, and the rest of the CDR3 is filled in from the germline J gene. This rearrangement joins TRBV28 to TRBJ2-1; TRBD2 aligns across 7 bases. The CDR3 runs to 12 residues. With V trimmed by 7 bases and J by 3 bases, 0 bases remained unmatched. The V gene's germline CDR1 is MDHEN and CDR2 SYDVKM. CDR3 DNA (partial): TGTGCCAGCACTAGCGGCTACAATGAG. Protein sequence: CASTSGYNE. The whole CDR3 sequence reads CASTSGYNEQFF.

Concerning this clone itself: The read is 3 residues too short to cover the CDR3 end, so that end is filled in from the germline J gene. This chain links TRBV6-4 with TRBJ2-3, with D tentatively TRBD2 (5 bases). Trimming removed 0 bases at V and 4 bases at J, with 11 bases between. Looked up from germline, CDR1 is MRHNA and CDR2 is SNTAGT. CDR3 length: 15 residues. The covered CDR3 bases are TGTGCCAGCAGTGACTCAGAGAGCGGCCCAGATACG. Amino acids: CASSDSESGPDT. The full CDR3 protein is CASSDSESGPDTQYF.

A word on this clone: The sequence runs out 3 residues before the end of the CDR3; the remainder is reconstructed from the germline J gene. Other DNA sequences in the sample encode the same CDR3. The chain links TRBV5-6 to TRBJ1-4; 7 bases are shared with TRBD1. Germline CDR1 SGHDT, CDR2 YYEEEE. J was trimmed by 4 bases and V by 3 bases; bases with no gene match: 3. CDR3 length equals 14 residues. Partial CDR3 DNA: TGTGCCAGCAGCTCGGGACAGTATAATGAAAAA. Translated: CASSSGQYNEK. The full-length CDR3 reads as CASSSGQYNEKLFF. The whole variable domain, remainder taken from reference TRBV5-6 and TRBJ1-4, is DAGVTQSPTHLIKTRGQQVTLRCSPKSGHDTVSWYQQALGQGPQFIFQYYEEEERQRGNFPDRFSGHQFPNYSSELNVNALLLGDSALYLCASSSGQYNEKLFFGSGTQLSVL.

About this clone: Read data end 3 residues before the CDR3 end; the end is taken from the germline J gene. J is TRBJ2-1 and V is TRBV19; 10 bases align to TRBD2. The V gene end was trimmed by 5 bases and the J gene end by 5 bases; junction bases not matched to a gene: 6. In germline, CDR1 is LNHDA, CDR2 SQIVND (reference sequence). The CDR3 runs 15 residues. The CDR3 bases that were read are TGTGCCAGTAGTGGACTAGCGGAGCCCGACAATGAG. Protein: CASSGLAEPDNE. The whole CDR3 is CASSGLAEPDNEQFF. Variable domain in full (rest from reference TRBV19 and TRBJ2-1): DGGITQSPKYLFRKEGQNVTLSCEQNLNHDAMYWYRQDPGQGLRLIYYSQIVNDFQKGDIAEGYSVSREKKESFPLTVTSAQKNPTAFYLCASSGLAEPDNEQFFGPGTRLTVL.

Regarding this clone: The junction departs from germline at one end; a sequencing error may be responsible. The read finishes 3 residues shy of the CDR3 end, and the germline J gene is used to complete it. This chain joins TRBV4-2 and TRBJ1-2; 8 positions agree with TRBD1. The CDR3 sequence is 16 residues long. Germline V CDR1 and CDR2: LGHNA, YNFKEQ. The DNA read from the CDR3 is TGCGCCAGCAGCCAAGACTGGCAGGGGGCTGACTATGGC. Protein product: CASSQDWQGADYG. From start to end, the CDR3 is CASSQDWQGADYGYTF.

As to this clone: The observed sequence ends 3 residues before the CDR3 terminus, with the missing tail filled in from the germline J gene. The chain joins TRBV7-9 to TRBJ2-4, with TRBD1 as a possible D gene (8 bases). CDR3 length equals 14 residues. Germline V gives CDR1 SEHNR, CDR2 FQNEAQ (reference sequence). The part of the CDR3 DNA that was read is TGTGCCAGCAGCAAAGGACAGGGCTCGGGGGGT. Residues: CASSKGQGSGG. The complete CDR3 sequence is CASSKGQGSGGQYF.

The CDR3 protein is CASGKGYNEQFF. The covered CDR3 bases are TGCGCCAGCGGGAAGGGGTACAATGAG. V gene TRBV5-1 combines with J gene TRBJ2-1; TRBD1 is a possible D gene (5 bases). The read ends 3 residues shy of where the CDR3 ends; the end is completed using the germline J gene. Germline values: CDR1 SGHRS, CDR2 YFSETQ. Trimming removed 7 bases from V and 4 bases from J, with 9 bases in between. This CDR3 spans 12 amino acids.

To note about this clone: Read data end 3 residues before the CDR3 end; the end is taken from the germline J gene. V gene TRBV5-1 combines with J gene TRBJ2-2; 7 positions agree with TRBD1. CDR3 length equals 16 residues. Germline CDR1 is SGHRS and CDR2 is YFSETQ. V shed 4 bases and J 9 bases; nucleotides not matched to a gene: 15. The CDR3 DNA, read in part, is TGCGCCAGCAGCCCGCCTGGCCAGGGGGATGGCCGGGAG. Amino acid sequence: CASSPPGQGDGRE. The full CDR3 protein reads CASSPPGQGDGRELFF.

Remarks on this clone: The CDR3 is cut off 3 residues early in the read; its end comes from the germline J gene. The V and J genes are TRBV5-4 and TRBJ1-2, with 10 positions matching TRBD1. The CDR3 loop spans 15 amino acids. CDR1 and CDR2 (germline): SGHNT, YYREEE (reference sequence). V was pared by 0 bases and J by 6 bases, with 5 bases of the junction left unmatched. The part of the CDR3 DNA that was read is TGTGCCAGCAGCTTGGTGGGGACAGGGGCCAATGGC. Translated: CASSLVGTGANG. In full, the CDR3 is CASSLVGTGANGYTF.

Turning to this clone: Sequencing ends 3 residues short of the CDR3 end; the germline J gene provides the rest. This chain uses TRBV18 with TRBJ2-1; unclear D gene. V lost 3 bases and J 8 bases, leaving 5 bases between the germline ends. CDR1 is KGHSH, CDR2 LQKENI, per germline. The CDR3 loop spans 11 amino acids. CDR3 DNA, as far as it was read: TGTGCCAGCTCACCCTCCTATGAG. As protein: CASSPSYE. The full CDR3 is CASSPSYEQFF.

Worth noting for this clone: The read ends 3 residues early relative to the CDR3; the germline J gene fills the gap. The chain uses TRBV30 and TRBJ1-1, with a tentative D call TRBD1 (5 bases). V lost 5 bases and J lost 5, with 18 bases in between. Per the germline V gene, CDR1 is GTSNPN and CDR2 is SVGIG (reference sequence). The CDR3 loop spans 14 amino acids. CDR3 protein: CAWWSMWGRTEAFF. Partial CDR3 DNA: TGTGCCTGGTGGAGTATGTGGGGCAGGACTGAA.